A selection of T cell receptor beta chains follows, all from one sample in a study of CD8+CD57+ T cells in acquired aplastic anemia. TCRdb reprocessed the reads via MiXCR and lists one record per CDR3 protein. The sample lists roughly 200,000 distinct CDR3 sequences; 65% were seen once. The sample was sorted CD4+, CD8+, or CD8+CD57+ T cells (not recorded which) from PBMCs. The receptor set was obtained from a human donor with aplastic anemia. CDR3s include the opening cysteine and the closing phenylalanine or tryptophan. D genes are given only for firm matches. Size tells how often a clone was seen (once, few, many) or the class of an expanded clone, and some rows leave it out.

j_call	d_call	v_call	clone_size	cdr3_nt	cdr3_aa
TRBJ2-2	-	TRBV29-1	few	TGCAGCGGGGGGGGGCTGTACACCGGGGAGCTGTTTTTT	CSGGGLYTGELFF
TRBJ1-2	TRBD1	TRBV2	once	TGTGCCAGCAGGGAACAGGGGAGGGCTAACTATGGCTACACCTTC	CASREQGRANYGYTF
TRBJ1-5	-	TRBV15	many	TGTGCCACCAGCAGACCAGATCAGCCCCAGCATTTT	CATSRPDQPQHF
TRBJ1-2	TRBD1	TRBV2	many	TGTGCCAGCAGTGGACAGGGGGCTTCTGGCTACACCTTC	CASSGQGASGYTF
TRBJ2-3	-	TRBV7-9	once	TGTGCCAGCAGCACAAGTAATGCGGCCCGGGGAACGCAGTATTTT	CASSTSNAARGTQYF
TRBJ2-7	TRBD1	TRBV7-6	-	TGTGCCAGCAGCTTAGACGAGACAGGGGACCCCTACGAGCAGTACTTC	CASSLDETGDPYEQYF
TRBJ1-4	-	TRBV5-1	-	TGCGCCAGCAGCTTGCTCGGGGATAATGAAAAACTGTTTTTT	CASSLLGDNEKLFF
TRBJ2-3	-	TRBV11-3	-	TGTGCCAGCAGCTTAGATTACACAGGGAGCTTAACAGATACGCAGTATTTT	CASSLDYTGSLTDTQYF
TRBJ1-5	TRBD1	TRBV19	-	TGTGCCAGTAGTCCCGGGACAGGGTATCAGCCCCAGCATTTT	CASSPGTGYQPQHF
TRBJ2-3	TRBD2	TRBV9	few	TGTGCCAGCAGCTTCACTAGCGGGGGGTCGTATACGCAGTATTTT	CASSFTSGGSYTQYF
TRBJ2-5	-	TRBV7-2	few	TGTGCCAGCAGCTCCCGCGCGAGCCAAGAGACCCAGTACTTC	CASSSRASQETQYF
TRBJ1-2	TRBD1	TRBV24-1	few	TGTGCCACCAGTGACCCCGGACAGGGCTATGGCTACACCTTC	CATSDPGQGYGYTF
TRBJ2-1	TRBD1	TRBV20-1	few	TGCAGTGCTAGGGCAACGGGACAGGGGTTGAATGAGCAGTTCTTC	CSARATGQGLNEQFF
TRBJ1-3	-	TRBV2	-	TGTGCCAGCAGTGAAGGGGGTTCTGGAAACACCATATATTTT	CASSEGGSGNTIYF
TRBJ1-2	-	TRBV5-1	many	TGCGCCAGCAGCTTGGCCCTCAATTACTATGGCTACACCTTC	CASSLALNYYGYTF
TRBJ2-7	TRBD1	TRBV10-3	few	TGTGCCATCAGTGAGGGGACAGGGTCCTACGAGCAGTACTTC	CAISEGTGSYEQYF
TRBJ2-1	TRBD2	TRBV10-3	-	TGTGCCATCAGTGAGTCCCCGCGGGAGGTTACCAATGAGCAGTTCTTC	CAISESPREVTNEQFF
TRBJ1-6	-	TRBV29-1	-	TGCAGCCACGAGGCGGCGGGGGCGGCCTATAATTCACCCCTCCACTTT	CSHEAAGAAYNSPLHF
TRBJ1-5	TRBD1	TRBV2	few	TGTGCCAGCAGTGAGTGGGGACAGGGTAATCAGCCCCAGCATTTT	CASSEWGQGNQPQHF
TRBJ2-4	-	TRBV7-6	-	TGTGCCAGCAGCTTGATAGGGCGAGCCAAAAACATTCAGTACTTC	CASSLIGRAKNIQYF
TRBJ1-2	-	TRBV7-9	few	TGTGCCAGCAGCTTAGCGAGCGGAGATGGCTACACCTTC	CASSLASGDGYTF
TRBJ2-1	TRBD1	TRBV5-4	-	TGTGCCAGCAAGGCGACCGGGACAGGGGGCGGAAATGAGCAGTTCTTC	CASKATGTGGGNEQFF
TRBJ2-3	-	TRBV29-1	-	TGCAGCGTCCGGTGGGCGGATACGCAGTATTTT	CSVRWADTQYF
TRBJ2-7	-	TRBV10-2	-	TGCGCCAGCATAGGGGGGGGCGTTGGGCAGTACTTC	CASIGGGVGQYF
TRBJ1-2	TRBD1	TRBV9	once	TGTGCCAGCAGCGTAACAGGGGTGAAGTCTTATGGCTACACCTTC	CASSVTGVKSYGYTF
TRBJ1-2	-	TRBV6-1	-	TGTGCCAGCAGTGATCAGATGGCCTATGGCTACACCTTC	CASSDQMAYGYTF
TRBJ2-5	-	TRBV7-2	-	TGTGCCAGCCACGGGGGCCGAGATGGGGAGACCCAGTACTTC	CASHGGRDGETQYF
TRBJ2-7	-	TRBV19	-	TGTGCCTCAAGAGGGCAGTACTCCTACGAGCAGTACTTC	CASRGQYSYEQYF